Listed below are T cell receptor beta chains from one sample, sequenced in a study of Tregs in tolerant kidney transplant recipients. Some clones are missing from TCRdb's copy, which holds only in-frame ones; the method was immunoSEQ multiplex PCR. This table holds over 85,000 clones, 93% found once. The sequences come from CD4+ T cells from blood, collected before the transplant. The source is a human donor who received a combined kidney and bone marrow transplant. Each CDR3 is given with its conserved first and last residue. A D gene is named only where the DNA matches it firmly. Clone size, where shown, is once, few, many, or a class for clones that have expanded.

J,V,D,size,CDR3,DNA
TRBJ2-3,TRBV13,TRBD2,-,CASSFSRGGGAGTDTQYF,TGTGCCAGCAGCTTCAGTCGCGGCGGGGGGGCCGGGACAGATACGCAGTATTTT
TRBJ2-5,TRBV2,TRBD2,-,CASIRGTGTTGTQYF,TGTGCCAGCATACGAGGGACCGGGACTACGGGGACCCAGTACTTC
TRBJ1-5,TRBV30,-,-,CAWSVLRGAEAQHF,TGTGCCTGGAGTGTACTTCGGGGGGCGGAGGCCCAGCATTTT
TRBJ2-3,TRBV14,-,-,CASSQVRTDTQYF,TGTGCCAGCAGCCAGGTCAGGACAGATACGCAGTATTTT
TRBJ1-2,TRBV19,-,-,CASSTAPTGNYGYTF,TGTGCCAGTAGTACGGCCCCAACAGGGAACTATGGCTACACCTTC
TRBJ1-2,TRBV6-5,-,-,CASSNLFGDGYTF,TGTGCCAGCAGTAACCTTTTCGGAGACGGCTACACCTTC
TRBJ2-5,TRBV9,TRBD1,-,CASSVGMWQDRKTQYF,TGTGCCAGCAGCGTAGGTATGTGGCAGGACAGGAAGACCCAGTACTTC
TRBJ1-1,TRBV5-6,TRBD1,-,CASSLGTGAENTEAFF,TGTGCCAGCAGCTTGGGGACAGGGGCCGAGAACACTGAAGCTTTCTTT
TRBJ2-1,TRBV11-3,TRBD2,-,CASSQQGTSGNEQFF,TGTGCCAGCAGCCAACAGGGAACTAGCGGCAATGAGCAGTTCTTC
TRBJ1-1,TRBV10-3,-,-,CAIRPTPENTEAFF,TGTGCCATCAGGCCAACCCCAGAGAACACTGAAGCTTTCTTT
TRBJ2-1,TRBV15,TRBD2,-,CATSRAVAGGRNEQFF,TGTGCCACCAGCAGAGCTGTAGCGGGGGGGCGTAATGAGCAGTTCTTC
TRBJ2-7,TRBV11-3,-,-,CASSLRRGNYEQYF,TGTGCCAGCAGCTTACGCCGGGGAAACTACGAGCAGTACTTC
TRBJ2-2,TRBV11-2,TRBD2,-,CASSSGTSGNTGELFF,TGTGCCAGCAGCTCCGGGACTAGCGGAAACACCGGGGAGCTGTTTTTT
TRBJ1-5,TRBV6-1,-,-,CASSAKERDGVNQPQHF,TGTGCCAGCAGTGCAAAAGAACGGGATGGTGTCAATCAGCCCCAGCATTTT
TRBJ1-5,TRBV7-3,-,-,CASSELGDFSNQPQHF,TGTGCCAGCAGCGAGCTGGGGGACTTTAGCAATCAGCCCCAGCATTTT
TRBJ2-4,TRBV6-5,-,-,CASSYSRQPNIQYF,TGTGCCAGCAGTTACTCGAGACAGCCAAACATTCAGTACTTC
TRBJ2-3,TRBV6-6,-,once,CASTLVKGNTDTQYF,TGTGCCAGCACCCTCGTGAAGGGGAACACAGATACGCAGTATTTT
TRBJ1-2,TRBV2,-,-,CASSHRAGAANYGYTF,TGTGCCAGCAGCCACCGGGCGGGGGCCGCTAACTATGGCTACACCTTC
TRBJ2-7,TRBV2,TRBD1,-,CASASGTGGYEQYF,TGTGCCAGCGCCTCCGGGACAGGGGGCTACGAGCAGTACTTC
TRBJ2-1,TRBV19,TRBD2,-,CASSRGWEAGRNEQFF,TGTGCCAGTAGTAGGGGGTGGGAAGCGGGACGCAATGAGCAGTTCTTC
TRBJ1-1,TRBV7-2,-,few,CASSLGVGSFYTEAFF,TGTGCCAGCAGCTTAGGTGTTGGGAGCTTCTACACTGAAGCTTTCTTT
TRBJ2-1,TRBV30,-,-,CAWSVLGGTDYNEQFF,TGTGCCTGGAGTGTCCTGGGCGGGACGGATTACAATGAGCAGTTCTTC
TRBJ2-7,TRBV5-1,TRBD1,-,CASSFGTARGYEQYF,TGCGCCAGCAGCTTCGGGACAGCCCGAGGCTACGAGCAGTACTTC
TRBJ2-3,TRBV5-1,TRBD2,-,CASSFRLAGGSTDTQYF,TGCGCCAGCAGCTTCAGACTAGCGGGGGGGAGCACAGATACGCAGTATTTT
TRBJ1-2,TRBV28,-,-,CASSRGQHYGYTF,TGTGCCAGCAGTAGAGGACAGCACTATGGCTACACCTTC
TRBJ1-2,TRBV6-6,TRBD1,-,CASTLRDGQGVYGYTF,TGTGCCAGCACCCTCAGGGACGGACAGGGTGTCTATGGCTACACCTTC
TRBJ2-7,TRBV19,-,-,CASSIHKGLEQYF,TGTGCCAGTAGTATACATAAAGGACTCGAGCAGTACTTC
TRBJ2-7,TRBV28,-,-,CASRPYRKNSYEQYF,TGTGCCAGCAGGCCCTACAGGAAGAACTCCTACGAGCAGTACTTC
TRBJ2-2,TRBV11-3,TRBD1,-,CASSEDRGATGELFF,TGTGCCAGCAGCGAAGACAGGGGTGCCACCGGGGAGCTGTTTTTT
TRBJ2-2,TRBV9,-,-,CASSPLRSGRPAGELFF,TGTGCCAGCAGCCCCCTCAGGAGCGGCCGGCCGGCTGGGGAGCTGTTTTTT
TRBJ2-5,TRBV5-1,TRBD2,-,CASSLERGGETQYF,TGCGCCAGCAGCTTGGAACGGGGGGGGGAGACCCAGTACTTC
TRBJ2-2,TRBV4-2,-,-,CASSQVSSSTGELFF,TGTGCCAGCAGCCAAGTATCCTCGAGCACCGGGGAGCTGTTTTTT
TRBJ2-5,TRBV7-2,TRBD2,-,CASSPPGLAGETQYF,TGTGCCAGCAGCCCGCCGGGACTAGCAGGGGAGACCCAGTACTTC
TRBJ1-4,TRBV27,-,-,CASSLSTAATNEKLFF,TGTGCCAGCAGTTTAAGTACAGCTGCAACTAATGAAAAACTGTTTTTT
TRBJ1-2,TRBV7-8,-,-,CASSLTAGDRGYTF,TGTGCCAGCAGCTTAACTGCAGGGGATCGTGGCTACACCTTC
TRBJ2-3,TRBV9,-,-,CASSVGAVSTDTQYF,TGTGCCAGCAGCGTAGGGGCAGTTAGCACAGATACGCAGTATTTT
TRBJ2-3,TRBV4-2,TRBD2,few,CASSQGGSSDTQYF,TGTGCCAGCAGCCAGGGAGGGAGTTCAGATACGCAGTATTTT
TRBJ2-5,TRBV2,-,once,CASRVGEGGTQYF,TGTGCCAGCAGAGTTGGTGAGGGAGGGACCCAGTACTTC
TRBJ2-1,TRBV29-1,TRBD2,-,CSAGGGRGDHEQFF,TGCAGCGCCGGAGGCGGGAGGGGTGACCATGAGCAGTTCTTC
TRBJ1-2,TRBV15,TRBD1,-,CATSSLLTGDSNYGYTF,TGTGCCACCAGCAGTCTTCTGACAGGGGACTCTAACTATGGCTACACCTTC